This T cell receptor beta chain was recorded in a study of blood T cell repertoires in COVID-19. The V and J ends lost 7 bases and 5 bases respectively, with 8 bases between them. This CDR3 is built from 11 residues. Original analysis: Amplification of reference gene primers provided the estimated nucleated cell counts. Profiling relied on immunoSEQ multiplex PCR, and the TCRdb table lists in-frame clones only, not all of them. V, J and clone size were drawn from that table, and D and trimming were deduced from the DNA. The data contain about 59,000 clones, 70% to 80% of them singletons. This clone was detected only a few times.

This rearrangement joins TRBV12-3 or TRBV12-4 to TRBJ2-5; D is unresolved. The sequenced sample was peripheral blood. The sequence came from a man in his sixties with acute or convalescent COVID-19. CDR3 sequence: CASTKLETQYF. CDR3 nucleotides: TGTGCCAGCACCAAGCTGGAGACCCAGTACTTC.